This T cell receptor (beta chain) derives from a study of PD-L1 blockade in urothelial cancer. Overall study: Reported median T cell count for blood samples was over 110,000.

Profiling relied on immunoSEQ multiplex PCR, and the TCRdb table lists in-frame clones only, not all of them. The profile shows tens of thousands of clones, 82% of them singletons. Indicated time point: pretreatment peripheral blood. Patients yielded 1 to 8 samples each, pretreatment and on-treatment. The length of the CDR3 is 15 residues. The junction had 7 bases not matched to a gene; V was cut back by 4 bases and J by 5 bases. Looked up from germline, CDR1 is SNHLY and CDR2 is FYNNEI. The rearrangement links TRBV2 to TRBJ2-2, with 7 positions matching TRBD2. The sequence was obtained from a man aged 50 to 60 with urothelial cancer. The sample consisted of PBMCs, taken around atezolizumab (anti-PD-L1) treatment. The CDR3 nucleotides are TGTGCCAGCAGTGTCGGTCTAGCGGTTACCGGGGAGCTGTTTTTT. It encodes CASSVGLAVTGELFF.